The 13 T cell receptor beta chains below all came from one sample that was sequenced in a study of blood T cell repertoires in COVID-19. This table comes from immunoSEQ multiplex PCR, and its TCRdb copy is limited to in-frame clones, with some not included. The sample records 150,000 to 200,000 clones, 82% being singletons. Sequenced input: peripheral blood. These receptors were taken from a woman over 75 with active or convalescent COVID-19.

The chain couples TRBV6-4 to TRBJ1-1, with 7 bases identical to TRBD1. V shed 6 bases and J 1 base; nucleotides not matched to a gene: 5. CDR3 length: 14 amino acids. From germline, CDR1 is MRHNA and CDR2 SNTAGT. The CDR3 reads CASSPDRTNTEAFF. In DNA, the CDR3 is TGTGCCAGCAGCCCGGACAGGACGAACACTGAAGCTTTCTTT.

The chain links TRBV5-4 to TRBJ1-4, with D perhaps matching TRBD1 (6 bases). V was cut by 4 bases and J by 7 bases, with 17 bases left in between. Germline V lookup: CDR1 SGHNT, CDR2 YYREEE (reference sequence). There are 15 residues in the CDR3. The CDR3 DNA reads as TGTGCCAGCAGCCCAACAGGGCCACCTGGTGAAAAACTGTTTTTT. Its translation is CASSPTGPPGEKLFF.

The genes are TRBV6-5 and TRBJ2-3; D is unclear. Trimming took 11 bases from V and 0 from J, leaving 6 bases between them. The length of the CDR3 is 11 residues. The V gene's germline CDR1 is MNHEY and CDR2 SVGAGI. The CDR3 coding sequence is TGTGCCCCCCCGAGCACAGATACGCAGTATTTT. The encoded protein is CAPPSTDTQYF.

V and J are TRBV4-1 and TRBJ2-7; TRBD1 matches 8 bases. Germline V gene data show CDR1 as MGHRA and CDR2 as YSYEKL. V shed 0 bases and J 3 bases; nucleotides not matched to a gene: 4. The CDR3 covers 15 residues. The chain's CDR3 is CASSQDLDRGYEQYF. DNA of the CDR3: TGCGCCAGCAGCCAAGATTTAGACAGGGGCTACGAGCAGTACTTC.

V gene TRBV12-3 or TRBV12-4 combines with J gene TRBJ1-1; D gene ambiguous. The CDR3 is made up of 12 amino acids. Trimming left V 2 bases short and J 10 bases short, with 11 bases between. The CDR3 sequence is CASSLSATGAFF. Here the CDR3 DNA reads TGTGCCAGCAGTTTATCCGCGACGGGAGCTTTCTTT.

The rearrangement uses TRBV10-1 and TRBJ1-2; the D gene is possibly TRBD1 (6 bases). The CDR3 length is 13 residues. Germline assignment: CDR1 WNHNN and CDR2 SYGVQD (reference sequence). Trimming cost V 6 bases and J 8 bases, with 16 bases left between them. CDR3: CASSRGQSEGYTF. In nucleotides, the CDR3 is TGCGCCAGCAGCCGTGGACAGTCTGAGGGCTACACCTTC.

This sequence joins TRBV7-9 and TRBJ2-2; 9 bases are shared with TRBD1. The trim removed 5 bases at V and 4 bases at J, leaving 5 bases unmatched. The CDR3 spans 15 residues. Germline V gene sequence: CDR1 SEHNR, CDR2 FQNEAQ (reference sequence). The CDR3 loop reads CASSKTGGRTGELFF. CDR3 DNA sequence: TGTGCCAGCAGCAAGACAGGGGGTCGCACCGGGGAGCTGTTTTTT.

J is TRBJ2-5 and V is TRBV2; TRBD2 matches 11 bases. Germline trimming cut 8 bases from V and 5 bases from J; bases unmatched to any gene: 13. This CDR3 comprises 16 residues. The germline gives CDR1 SNHLY, CDR2 FYNNEI. The CDR3 spells CASAPSTSGSIETQYF. CDR3 DNA sequence: TGTGCCAGCGCCCCGTCCACTAGCGGGAGTATTGAGACCCAGTACTTC.

The CDR3 DNA is TGTGCCACTCTAGACAGGGCGAACACTGAAGCTTTCTTT. This encodes CATLDRANTEAFF. This chain links TRBV28 with TRBJ1-1; 7 bases map to TRBD1. Germline CDR1 and CDR2: MDHEN and SYDVKM. Germline trimming cut 10 bases from V and 1 base from J; bases unmatched to any gene: 6. CDR3 size: 13 residues.

This clone was detected once. Other DNA sequences in the same sample also yield this CDR3. The chain combines TRBV5-1 with TRBJ1-2, with D uncertain. V lost 0 bases to trimming and J lost 2 bases, with 5 bases between them. Germline CDR1 reads SGHRS; CDR2 reads YFSETQ. This CDR3 region has 13 residues. The CDR3 reads CASSLERNYGYTF. The CDR3 DNA follows: TGCGCCAGCAGCTTGGAACGGAACTATGGCTACACCTTC. The variable domain in full, completed from reference TRBV5-1 and TRBJ1-2, reads KAGVTQTPRYLIKTRGQQVTLSCSPISGHRSVSWYQQTPGQGLQFLFEYFSETQRNKGNFPGRFSGRQFSNSRSEMNVSTLELGDSALYLCASSLERNYGYTFGSGTRLTVV.

This chain links TRBV3-1 (or the pseudogene TRBV3-2) with TRBJ2-1; tentative D call: TRBD1 (6 bases). Trimming removed 4 bases at V and 7 bases at J, with 14 bases between. This CDR3 spans 14 amino acids. Germline V gene lookup returns CDR1 LGHDT and CDR2 YNNKEL (reference sequence). CDR3: CASSPPGTSNEQFF. Here the CDR3 DNA reads TGTGCCAGCAGCCCCCCGGGGACAAGTAATGAGCAGTTCTTC.

The V gene is TRBV7-9, the J gene TRBJ1-1; no clear D. The CDR3 loop spans 15 amino acids. Deletions cut 2 bases from V and 1 base from J, with 11 bases between. From germline, CDR1 is SEHNR and CDR2 FQNEAQ (reference sequence). The CDR3 DNA reads as TGTGCCAGCAGCTTACTGTCCCCCTCGAACACTGAAGCTTTCTTT. This sequence encodes CASSLLSPSNTEAFF. Complete variable domain (other parts from reference TRBV7-9 and TRBJ1-1): DTGVSQNPRHKITKRGQNVTFRCDPISEHNRLYWYRQTLGQGPEFLTYFQNEAQLEKSRLLSDRFSAERPKGSFSTLEIQRTEQGDSAMYLCASSLLSPSNTEAFFGQGTRLTVV.

The rearrangement joins TRBV18 to TRBJ2-7; TRBD1 is a possible D gene (5 bases). V dropped 1 base and J dropped 5 bases, with 9 bases sitting between them. This CDR3 contains 13 residues. From germline, CDR1 is KGHSH and CDR2 LQKENI. The DNA of the CDR3 is TGTGCCAGCTCACCACAGGGGTTGGACGAGCAGTACTTC. Translating gives CASSPQGLDEQYF. The whole variable domain, remainder taken from reference TRBV18 and TRBJ2-7, is NAGVMQNPRHLVRRRGQEARLRCSPMKGHSHVYWYRQLPEEGLKFMVYLQKENIIDESGMPKERFSAEFPKEGPSILRIQQVVRGDSAAYFCASSPQGLDEQYFGPGTRLTVT.